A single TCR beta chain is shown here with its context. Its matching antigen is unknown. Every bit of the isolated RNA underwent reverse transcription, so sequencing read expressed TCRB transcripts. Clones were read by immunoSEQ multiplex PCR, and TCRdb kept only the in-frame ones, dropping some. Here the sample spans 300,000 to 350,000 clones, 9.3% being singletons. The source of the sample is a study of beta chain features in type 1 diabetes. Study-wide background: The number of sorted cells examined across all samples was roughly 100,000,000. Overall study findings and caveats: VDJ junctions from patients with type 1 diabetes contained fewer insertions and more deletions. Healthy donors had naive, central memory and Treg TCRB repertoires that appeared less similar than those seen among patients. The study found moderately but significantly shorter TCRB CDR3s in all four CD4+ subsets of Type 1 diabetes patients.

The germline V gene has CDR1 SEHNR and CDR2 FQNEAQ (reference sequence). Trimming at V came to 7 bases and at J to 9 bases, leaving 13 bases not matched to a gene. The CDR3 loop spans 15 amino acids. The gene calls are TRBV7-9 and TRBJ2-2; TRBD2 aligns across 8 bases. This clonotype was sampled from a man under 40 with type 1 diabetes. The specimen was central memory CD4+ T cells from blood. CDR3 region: CASTERGSSLRELFF. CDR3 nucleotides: TGTGCCAGCACCGAGCGGGGGTCATCCTTACGGGAGCTGTTTTTT. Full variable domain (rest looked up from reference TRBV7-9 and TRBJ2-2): DTGVSQNPRHKITKRGQNVTFRCDPISEHNRLYWYRQTLGQGPEFLTYFQNEAQLEKSRLLSDRFSAERPKGSFSTLEIQRTEQGDSAMYLCASTERGSSLRELFFGEGSRLTVL.